This T cell receptor (beta chain) came from a study of beta chain features in type 1 diabetes. The sequenced template was cDNA made from the entire isolated RNA. Clones were sequenced by immunoSEQ multiplex PCR, and TCRdb holds only the in-frame ones, with some missing. The sample lists around 140,000 clones, roughly 10% occurring once. A remark on this clone: Its cognate antigen is unknown. One end of the junction is discordant with germline, which a read error may explain.

Germline V lookup: CDR1 SGHAT, CDR2 FQNNGV. This CDR3 has 11 residues. Study conclusions and caveats: HLA effects on TCRB rearrangement stayed unresolved here.

Blood was collected once per donor into heparin, averaging roughly 110 mL. Each sorted fraction was over 98% pure. This TCR was recovered from a man in his late teens or twenties in good health. This chain uses TRBV11-2 with TRBJ2-7, with TRBD2 identical over 9 bases. Sequenced material: naive CD4+ T cells from blood. CDR3 nucleotide sequence: TGTGCCAGCAGCTTATTGGGGACTAGCCACTTC. Its protein product is CASSLLGTSHF.